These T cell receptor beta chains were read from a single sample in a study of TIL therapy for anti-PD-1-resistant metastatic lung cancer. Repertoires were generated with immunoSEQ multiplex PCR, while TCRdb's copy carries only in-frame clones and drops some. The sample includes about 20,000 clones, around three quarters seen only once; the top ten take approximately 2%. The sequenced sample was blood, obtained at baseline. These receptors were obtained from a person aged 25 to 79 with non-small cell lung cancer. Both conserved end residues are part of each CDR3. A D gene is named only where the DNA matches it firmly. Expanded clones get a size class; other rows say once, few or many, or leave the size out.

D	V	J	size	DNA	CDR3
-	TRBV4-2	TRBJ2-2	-	TGTGCCAGCAGCCAAGAGGAGGTCACGAACACCGGGGAGCTGTTTTTT	CASSQEEVTNTGELFF
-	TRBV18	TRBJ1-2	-	TGTGCCAGCTCACCCCCGGGTTCCCGATATGGCTACACCTTC	CASSPPGSRYGYTF
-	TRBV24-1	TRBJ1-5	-	TGTGCCACATCCTATGGAGGGGATCAGCCCCAGCATTTT	CATSYGGDQPQHF
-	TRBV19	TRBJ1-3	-	TGTGCCAGTAGTATTTCTTCCGTGAGCTCTGGAAACACCATATATTTT	CASSISSVSSGNTIYF
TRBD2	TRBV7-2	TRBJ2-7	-	TGTGCCAGCAGCTTGAGGGAGGGCCCCTACGAGCAGTACTTC	CASSLREGPYEQYF
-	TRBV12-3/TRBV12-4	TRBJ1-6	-	TGTGCCAGTGGAGTGAACGTGAATTCACCCCTCCACTTT	CASGVNVNSPLHF
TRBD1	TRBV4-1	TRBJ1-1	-	TGCGCCAGCAGCGAGCGACAGGGGGCGGACACTGAAGCTTTCTTT	CASSERQGADTEAFF
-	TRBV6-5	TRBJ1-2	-	TGTGCCAGCAATACATTGACGGTCTATGGCTACACCTTC	CASNTLTVYGYTF
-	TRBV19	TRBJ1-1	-	TGTGCCAGTAGTACCAGGGACCACACTGAAGCTTTCTTT	CASSTRDHTEAFF
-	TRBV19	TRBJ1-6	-	TGTGCCAGTAGTATAGCGGCGGAGGATTCACCCCTCCACTTT	CASSIAAEDSPLHF
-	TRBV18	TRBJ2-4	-	TGTGCCAGCTCGCTAGGACAGACCAACATTCAGTACTTC	CASSLGQTNIQYF
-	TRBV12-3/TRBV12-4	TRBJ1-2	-	TGTGCCAGCAGTTTGGGGAGGGGGGACACCTTC	CASSLGRGDTF
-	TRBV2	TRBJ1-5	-	TGTGCCAGCAGCAGGGACAGCAATCAGCCCCAGCATTTT	CASSRDSNQPQHF
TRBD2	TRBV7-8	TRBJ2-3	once	TGTGCCAGCACCTCGAGGCGGCTAGCGGGAGGTGGGGGAAAGGCAGATACGCAGTATTTT	CASTSRRLAGGGGKADTQYF
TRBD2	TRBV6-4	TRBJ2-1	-	TGTGCCAGCAGTGCTGTAGCGGGAGTTGAGGATGAGCAGTTCTTC	CASSAVAGVEDEQFF
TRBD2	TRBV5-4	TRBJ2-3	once	TGTGCCAGCACCGTGATCGGGAGGCTAAACACAGATACGCAGTATTTT	CASTVIGRLNTDTQYF
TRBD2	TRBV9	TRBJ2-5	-	TGTGCCAGCAGCCCCGGTTGGAGCGGGGGTCAAGAGACCCAGTACTTC	CASSPGWSGGQETQYF
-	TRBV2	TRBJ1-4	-	TGTGCCAGCAGGATCCTAACGGAGGAAAAACTGTTTTTT	CASRILTEEKLFF
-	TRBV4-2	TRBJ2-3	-	TGTGCCAGCAGCCAAAAGGGGGGGCCCTCCCCAGATACGCAGTATTTT	CASSQKGGPSPDTQYF
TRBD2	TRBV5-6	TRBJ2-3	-	TGTGCCAGCAGCGAGGTTACGGGGGGTTCCCCAGATACGCAGTATTTT	CASSEVTGGSPDTQYF
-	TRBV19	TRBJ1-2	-	TGTGCCAGTAGCATCTCAGGTAGCACCAACTATGGCTACACCTTC	CASSISGSTNYGYTF
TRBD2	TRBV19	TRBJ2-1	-	TGTGCCAGTAGTATAGAGACAGCGGGAGTTCGGAATGAGCAGTTCTTC	CASSIETAGVRNEQFF
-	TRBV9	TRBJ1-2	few	TGTGCCAGCAGCGTAGAAAGCTGGGCCCCGGAGAATGGCTACACCTTC	CASSVESWAPENGYTF
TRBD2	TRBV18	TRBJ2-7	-	TGTGCCAGCTCACCGCGGCTAGCGGGGGGAATTGTGGAGCAGTACTTC	CASSPRLAGGIVEQYF
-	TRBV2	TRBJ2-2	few	TGTGCCAGCAGCATGGGGCCGAACACCGGGGAGCTGTTTTTT	CASSMGPNTGELFF
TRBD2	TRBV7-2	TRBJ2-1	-	TGTGCCAGCAGCTTAGGGGCAGGGCGCGGGAGTGAGCAGTTCTTC	CASSLGAGRGSEQFF
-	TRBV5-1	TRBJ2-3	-	TGCGCCAGCAGCTCGCTCGGGGCGGGGAGAGATAGCACAGATACGCAGTATTTT	CASSSLGAGRDSTDTQYF
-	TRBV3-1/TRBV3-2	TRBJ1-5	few	TGTGCCAGCAGCCAAGTTGGTCAGCCCCAGCATTTT	CASSQVGQPQHF
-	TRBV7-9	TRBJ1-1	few	TGTGCCAGCAGCTTAGCGCGTGGGGGACGGACTGAAGCTTTCTTT	CASSLARGGRTEAFF
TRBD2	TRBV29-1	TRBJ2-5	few	TGCAGCGCGAGCGGGAGGGCCGGGGAGACCCAGTACTTC	CSASGRAGETQYF
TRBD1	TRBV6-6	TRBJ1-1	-	TGTGCCAGCAGTTACGCAGGGGGGGACACTGAAGCTTTCTTT	CASSYAGGDTEAFF
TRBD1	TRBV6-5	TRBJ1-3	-	TGTGCCAGCAGTATAACGACAGGGATCGGAAACACCATATATTTT	CASSITTGIGNTIYF
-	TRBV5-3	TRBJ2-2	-	TGTGCCAGAAGCTTCTCCCAGTTAGACACCGGGGAGCTGTTTTTT	CARSFSQLDTGELFF
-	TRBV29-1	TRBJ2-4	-	TGCAGCGCCCTACGCGGTAAAAACATTCAGTACTTC	CSALRGKNIQYF
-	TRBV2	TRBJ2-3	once	TGTGCCAGCAAGCCTAGTGGTATAGATACGCAGTATTTT	CASKPSGIDTQYF
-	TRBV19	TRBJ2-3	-	TGTGCCAGTAGTTTCATGAAGGGGGGCGCAGATACGCAGTATTTT	CASSFMKGGADTQYF
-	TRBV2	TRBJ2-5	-	TGTGCCAGCAGTCGGGGCATCCAAGAGACCCAGTACTTC	CASSRGIQETQYF
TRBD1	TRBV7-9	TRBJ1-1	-	TGTGCCAGCAGCCTGACTTACAGGGGAACTGAAGCTTTCTTT	CASSLTYRGTEAFF
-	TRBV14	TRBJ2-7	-	TGTGCCAGCAGCCAGTCCGCGGACCCTACCTACGAGCAGTACTTC	CASSQSADPTYEQYF
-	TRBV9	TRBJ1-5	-	TGTGCCAGCAGTACAGGGCTCAATCAGCCCCAGCATTTT	CASSTGLNQPQHF
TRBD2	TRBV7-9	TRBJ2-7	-	TGTGCCAGCTCCATGAAAGGACTAGCGGGAGGCGAGCAGTACTTC	CASSMKGLAGGEQYF
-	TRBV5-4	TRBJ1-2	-	TGTGCCAGCAGTCGTGATGGCGCGGCGACCTATGGCTACACCTTC	CASSRDGAATYGYTF
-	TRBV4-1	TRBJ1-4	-	TGCGCCAGCAGCCAATTCGGTGAAAAACTGTTTTTT	CASSQFGEKLFF
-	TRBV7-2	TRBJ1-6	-	TGTGCCAGCAGTCTCCTCGGGGCGAGCTCCTATAATTCACCCCTCCACTTT	CASSLLGASSYNSPLHF
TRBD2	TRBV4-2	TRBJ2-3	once	TGTGCCAGCAGCCCTAGCGGGGCTGATACGCAGTATTTT	CASSPSGADTQYF
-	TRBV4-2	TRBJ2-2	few	TGTGCCAGCAGCCAAGATCAGGGGTTCACCGGGGAGCTGTTTTTT	CASSQDQGFTGELFF
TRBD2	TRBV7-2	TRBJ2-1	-	TGTGCCAGCAGCTTACCCCCTGGTAAGCGGGAGAAGAATGAGCAGTTCTTC	CASSLPPGKREKNEQFF
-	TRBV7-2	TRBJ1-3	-	TGTGCCAGCAGCCCACAAGTTGGGGGGGTTGGTGGAAACACCATATATTTT	CASSPQVGGVGGNTIYF
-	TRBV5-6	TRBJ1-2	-	TGTGCCAGCAGCCTCGAAGGGCCCTTAAGGCACGGCTACACCTTC	CASSLEGPLRHGYTF
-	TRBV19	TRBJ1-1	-	TGTGCCAGTAGTATCTCTTTTGGTAGTATGAACACTGAAGCTTTCTTT	CASSISFGSMNTEAFF